This TCR beta chain emerged from a study of blood T cell repertoires in COVID-19. The study drew participants aged about 18 to 90 years from about two dozen US areas. Per the original data handling: It was from reference gene primer amplification that nucleated cell counts were estimated. TCRdb's copy holds only in-frame clones and misses some; the assay was immunoSEQ multiplex PCR. V and J calls and clone size come straight from that table; D and trimming were deduced from the DNA. The sample comprises around 340,000 clones, around 86% of which are singletons, and 3.5% to 4.5% rests with the top ten. The CDR3 has 16 amino acids. Germline V lookup: CDR1 SGHVS, CDR2 FQNEAQ. V lost 4 bases and J 0 bases, leaving 12 bases between the germline ends.

The material sequenced was PBMCs or T cells enriched from blood (not recorded which). The chain carries TRBV7-8 and TRBJ1-4, with D uncertain. This receptor was taken from a woman aged 40 to 50 with acute COVID-19. The DNA for the CDR3 is TGTGCCAGCAGCTCTAACGCGCGGACAACTAATGAAAAACTGTTTTTT. Residues: CASSSNARTTNEKLFF.